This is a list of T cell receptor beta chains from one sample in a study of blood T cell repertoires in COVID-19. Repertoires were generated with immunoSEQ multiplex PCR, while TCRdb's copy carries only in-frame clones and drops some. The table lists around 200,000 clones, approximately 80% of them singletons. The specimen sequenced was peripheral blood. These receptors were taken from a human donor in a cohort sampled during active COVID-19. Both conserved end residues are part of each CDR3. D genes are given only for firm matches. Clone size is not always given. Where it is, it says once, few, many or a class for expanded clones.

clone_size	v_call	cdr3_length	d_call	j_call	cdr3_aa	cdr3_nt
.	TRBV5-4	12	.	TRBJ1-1	CASSLGSTEAFF	TGTGCCAGCAGCTTAGGGAGCACTGAAGCTTTCTTT
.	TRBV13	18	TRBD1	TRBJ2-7	CASSWGRGGQGSSYEQYF	TGTGCCAGCAGCTGGGGGCGAGGGGGACAGGGGAGCTCCTACGAGCAGTACTTC
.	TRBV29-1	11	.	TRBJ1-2	CSAKGGYGYTF	TGCAGCGCTAAAGGCGGGTATGGCTACACCTTC
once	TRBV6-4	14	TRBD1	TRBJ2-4	CASSEGQGANIQYF	TGTGCCAGCAGTGAAGGACAGGGGGCGAACATTCAGTACTTC
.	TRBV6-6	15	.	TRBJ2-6	CASTDSSSGANVLTF	TGTGCCAGCACCGACAGTTCCTCTGGGGCCAACGTCCTGACTTTC
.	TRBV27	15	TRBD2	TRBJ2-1	CASSGGGSSYNEQFF	TGTGCCAGCAGTGGCGGGGGGAGCTCCTACAATGAGCAGTTCTTC
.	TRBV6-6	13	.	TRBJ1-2	CASSYSGRSSYTF	TGTGCCAGCAGTTACTCGGGCCGCTCTAGCTACACCTTC
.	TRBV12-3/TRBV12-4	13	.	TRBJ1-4	CASSGGPREKLFF	TGTGCCAGCAGTGGTGGGCCTCGGGAAAAACTGTTTTTT
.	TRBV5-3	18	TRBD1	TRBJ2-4	CARSLEFSTTGSKNIQYF	TGTGCCAGAAGCCTGGAGTTTTCGACGACAGGGTCCAAAAACATTCAGTACTTC
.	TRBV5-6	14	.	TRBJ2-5	CASSFPGGGETQYF	TGTGCCAGCAGCTTCCCAGGGGGAGGAGAGACCCAGTACTTC
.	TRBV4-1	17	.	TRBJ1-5	CASSQDRRGGGNQPQHF	TGCGCCAGCAGCCAAGATCGGAGAGGGGGAGGGAATCAGCCCCAGCATTTT
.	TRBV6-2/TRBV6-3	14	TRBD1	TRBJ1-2	CASSYRDSNYGYTF	TGTGCCAGCAGTTACCGGGACAGTAACTATGGCTACACCTTC
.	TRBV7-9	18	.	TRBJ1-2	CASSSPTPTDPANYGYTF	TGTGCCAGCAGCTCACCAACCCCGACAGACCCAGCTAACTATGGCTACACCTTC
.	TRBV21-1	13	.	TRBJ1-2	CASSNQMNYGYTF	TGTGCCAGCAGCAACCAAATGAACTATGGCTACACCTTC
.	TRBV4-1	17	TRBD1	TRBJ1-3	CASSRLGQSHSGNTIYF	TGCGCCAGCAGCCGCCTGGGACAGTCGCACTCTGGAAACACCATATATTTT
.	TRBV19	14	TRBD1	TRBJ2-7	CASSPTGGMYEQYF	TGTGCCAGTAGCCCGACAGGGGGTATGTACGAGCAGTACTTC
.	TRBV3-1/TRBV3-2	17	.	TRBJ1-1	CASSPAGGTAPGTEAFF	TGTGCCAGCAGCCCAGCGGGGGGGACTGCCCCGGGCACTGAAGCTTTCTTT
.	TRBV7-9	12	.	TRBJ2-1	CASSRGYNEQFF	TGTGCCAGCAGCCGGGGATACAATGAGCAGTTCTTC
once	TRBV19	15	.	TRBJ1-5	CASREGGPDNQPQHF	TGTGCCAGTAGGGAGGGTGGACCGGACAATCAGCCCCAGCATTTT
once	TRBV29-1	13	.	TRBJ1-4	CSALYSPNEKLFF	TGCAGCGCCCTATATAGCCCTAATGAAAAACTGTTTTTT
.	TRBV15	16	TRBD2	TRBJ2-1	CASRLAGRTMGNEQFF	TGTGCAAGTCGGCTAGCGGGCCGGACGATGGGCAATGAGCAGTTCTTC
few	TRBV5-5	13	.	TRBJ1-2	CASSLGLGGGYTF	TGTGCCAGCAGCCTTGGCTTAGGGGGTGGCTACACCTTC
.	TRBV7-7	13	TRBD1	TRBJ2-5	CASSLGQGETQYF	TGTGCCAGCAGCTTAGGACAGGGAGAGACCCAGTACTTC
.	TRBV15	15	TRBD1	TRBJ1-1	CATSKLGTGGTEAFF	TGTGCCACCAGCAAGTTAGGGACAGGGGGGACTGAAGCTTTCTTT
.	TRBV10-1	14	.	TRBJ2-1	CASSEIRRGNEQFF	TGCGCCAGCAGTGAAATAAGGCGAGGCAATGAGCAGTTCTTC
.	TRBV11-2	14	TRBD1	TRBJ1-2	CASSLEGDRDGYTF	TGTGCCAGCAGCTTAGAGGGGGACAGGGATGGCTACACCTTC
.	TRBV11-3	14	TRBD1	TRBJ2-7	CASSWTGASYEQYF	TGTGCCAGCAGTTGGACAGGGGCCTCCTACGAGCAGTACTTC
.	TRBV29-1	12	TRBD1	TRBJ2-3	CSVEVGTVAQYF	TGCAGCGTTGAAGTGGGGACAGTTGCGCAGTATTTT
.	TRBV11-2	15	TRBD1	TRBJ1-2	CASSLGTGVAFGYTF	TGTGCCAGCAGCTTAGGGACAGGAGTCGCTTTCGGCTACACCTTC
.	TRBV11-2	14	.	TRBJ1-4	CASSLQATNEKLFF	TGTGCCAGCAGTTTACAGGCAACTAATGAAAAACTGTTTTTT
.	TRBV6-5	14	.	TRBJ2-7	CASSYSRGPYEQYF	TGTGCCAGCAGTTACTCGCGGGGCCCCTACGAGCAGTACTTC
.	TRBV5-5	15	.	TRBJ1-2	CASISAGPGRDGYTF	TGTGCCAGCATCTCGGCGGGCCCCGGGCGGGATGGCTACACCTTC
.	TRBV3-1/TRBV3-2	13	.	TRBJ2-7	CASSQGREDEQYF	TGTGCCAGCAGCCAAGGCAGGGAGGACGAGCAGTACTTC
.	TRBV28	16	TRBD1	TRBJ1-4	CASSLDRGTTNEKLFF	TGTGCCAGCAGTTTGGACAGGGGGACTACTAATGAAAAACTGTTTTTT
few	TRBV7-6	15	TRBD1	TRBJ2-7	CASSPIAGGTYEQYF	TGTGCCAGCAGCCCCATCGCAGGGGGCACCTACGAGCAGTACTTC
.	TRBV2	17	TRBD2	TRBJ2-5	CASSESTSGGSLETQYF	TGTGCCAGCAGTGAATCTACTAGCGGGGGATCCCTGGAGACCCAGTACTTC
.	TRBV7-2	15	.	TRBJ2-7	CASSLGWGPGDEQYF	TGTGCCAGCAGCTTAGGCTGGGGGCCCGGGGACGAGCAGTACTTC
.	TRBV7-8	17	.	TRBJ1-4	CASSPFWAGQALEKLFF	TGTGCCAGCAGCCCATTTTGGGCAGGGCAAGCTTTGGAAAAACTGTTTTTT
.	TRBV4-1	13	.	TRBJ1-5	CASSQSQGQPQHF	TGCGCCAGCAGCCAATCGCAGGGTCAGCCCCAGCATTTT
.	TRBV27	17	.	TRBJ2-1	CASSLSRGGIDYNEQFF	TGTGCCAGCAGTTTATCGAGGGGGGGGATAGACTACAATGAGCAGTTCTTC
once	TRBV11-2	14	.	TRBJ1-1	CASSLDQGGTEAFF	TGTGCCAGCAGCTTAGATCAGGGAGGGACTGAAGCTTTCTTT
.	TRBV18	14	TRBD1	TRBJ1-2	CASSPGQAYYGYTF	TGTGCCAGCTCACCAGGACAGGCGTACTATGGCTACACCTTC